This TCR beta chain is drawn from a study of T-cell reconstitution after alpha-beta-depleted transplantation in children. Findings of the study overall: The origin of alpha-beta T cells about two months after transplant was reportedly several hundred expanded graft clones. Some patients showed high day-60 TCRbeta diversity, which derived from surviving recipient T cells and thymic progenitors. The authors attributed T-cell counts and diversity one year after transplant mostly to newly produced T cells.

Unique molecular identifiers were incorporated into the prepared TCRbeta library. MiXCR, run by TCRdb on the PCR reads, gives a single entry per CDR3 protein. The repertoire holds under 400,000 distinct CDR3 sequences, approximately 23% seen once, with approximately 10% in the top ten. Notes on this clonotype: What it recognizes is unknown.

Trimming cost V 2 bases and J 0 bases, with 10 bases left between them. There are 15 residues in the CDR3. From germline, CDR1 is ENHRY and CDR2 SYGVKD. The receptor comes from a male patient younger than 18 who had a stem cell transplant for acute lymphoblastic leukemia, so the T cells may come from the graft donor. The specimen comprised PBMCs, mostly from graft donor cells, sampled 180 days after TCRalphabeta/CD19-depleted stem cell transplant. J is TRBJ1-2 and V is TRBV10-3, with D hard to call. CDR3 protein: CAISEVQVSNYGYTF. CDR3 bases: TGTGCCATCAGTGAGGTGCAGGTCTCTAACTATGGCTACACCTTC.